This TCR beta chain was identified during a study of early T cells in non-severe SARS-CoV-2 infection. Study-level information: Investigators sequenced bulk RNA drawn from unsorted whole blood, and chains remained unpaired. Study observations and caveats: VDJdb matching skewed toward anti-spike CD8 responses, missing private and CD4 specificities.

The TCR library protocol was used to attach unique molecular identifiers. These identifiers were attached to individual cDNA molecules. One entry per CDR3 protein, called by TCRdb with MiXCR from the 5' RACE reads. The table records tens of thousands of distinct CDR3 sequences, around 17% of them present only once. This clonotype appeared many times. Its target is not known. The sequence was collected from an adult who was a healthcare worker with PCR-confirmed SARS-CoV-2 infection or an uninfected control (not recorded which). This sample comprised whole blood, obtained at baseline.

CDR3 sequence: CASSSDTGELFF. CDR3 DNA: TGTGCCAGCAGTTCCGACACCGGGGAGCTGTTTTTT. The chain joins TRBV7-2 to TRBJ2-2, with D unclear. Trimming cost V 6 bases and J 3 bases, with 5 bases left between them. The CDR3 is 12 amino acids. The V gene's germline CDR1 is SGHTA and CDR2 FQGNSA.